This TCR beta chain appears in the sequencing data of a study of blood T cell repertoires in COVID-19. About the research overall: Both acute and convalescent COVID-19 samples were obtained from the United States, Italy and Spain.

Patients at the Seattle site were enrolled during active infection and followed longitudinally. Trimming took off 4 bases at V and 10 bases at J, with 17 bases between the two ends. The CDR3 covers 15 residues. Germline V gives CDR1 SGHDN, CDR2 FVKESK. Measured with immunoSEQ multiplex PCR; TCRdb has only the in-frame clones, and not every one. Of fewer than 600,000 clones in the sample, roughly 89% are singletons; the top ten hold around 0.92%. Sequenced input: peripheral blood. The clonotype was recovered from a man between 18 and 29 years old with COVID-19, enrolled during active disease. The gene calls are TRBV14 and TRBJ1-6; unclear D gene. CDR3 residues: CASSLEYGIDSPLHF. The CDR3 coding sequence is TGTGCCAGCAGCCTGGAGTATGGAATTGACTCACCCCTCCACTTT.